This T cell receptor beta chain was identified during a study of long-term antiretroviral therapy in people with HIV. Study-wide points: Post-ART, diversity grew, though it stayed under transplant donor control levels. Pre-ART-expanded clones dominated the repertoire at all time points.

Sequencing relied on immunoSEQ assay v3.0, run at survey level. Sequencing was designed to cover roughly 40,000-50,000 T-cell genomes in each sample. Libraries were prepared by immunoSEQ multiplex PCR; TCRdb keeps only in-frame clonotypes and omits some of them. This sample yields approximately 19,000 clones, of which 65% to 85% are seen a single time; about 10% belongs to the top ten. Details on this clone: What it binds is not known.

The sequence was obtained from a middle-aged woman with HIV. The sequencing here drew on unsorted PBMCs, taken 2.3 years after starting antiretroviral therapy.

The CDR3 region has the DNA TGTGCCAGCAGGGCTCCCGGGGTTACAGATACGCAGTATTTT. Translated: CASRAPGVTDTQYF. The chain uses TRBV7-8 and TRBJ2-3, with D perhaps matching TRBD2 (5 bases). The germline gives CDR1 SGHVS, CDR2 FQNEAQ. V shed 6 bases and J shed 3 bases, with 13 bases lying between them. This CDR3 is built from 14 residues.